This TCR beta chain was identified in a study of patients and donors after allogeneic stem cell transplantation. There are 17 residues in the CDR3. In germline, CDR1 is MDHEN, CDR2 SYDVKM. V lost 5 bases and J 2 bases, leaving 19 bases between the germline ends. TCRdb called the RT-PCR reads again in MiXCR, with one record for every CDR3 protein. The table records over 200,000 distinct CDR3 sequences, roughly 38% of them present only once. This clonotype has just a few counts. The receptor's source is a human donor who was either an allogeneic HSCT recipient or a stem cell or donor lymphocyte infusion donor (not recorded which). It is not recorded whose cells these are; they may come from a transplant donor. V gene TRBV28 combines with J gene TRBJ1-5; no firm D call. Sequenced: blood, either unsorted or a sorted T cell fraction (not recorded which). The DNA of the CDR3 is TGTGCCAGCAGTCCAAGACAAAATAGGCTAGGCAATCAGCCCCAGCATTTT. This encodes CASSPRQNRLGNQPQHF.